This is a list of T cell receptor beta chains from one sample in a study of early stage breast cancer tumors. Clones were read by immunoSEQ multiplex PCR, and TCRdb kept only the in-frame ones, dropping some. The sample has about 8,400 clones, 60% to 80% seen once. Sequencing input: normal breast tissue next to the tumor. The receptors shown here come from a person aged 60 to 70 with breast cancer. Each CDR3 is given with its conserved first and last residue. The order of the fields is V gene, J gene, D gene, clone size, CDR3 protein, CDR3 DNA. The D gene is left open where the match is weak. Clone sizes are given selectively: once, few, many, or a class where the clone is expanded.

TRBV19	TRBJ2-3	TRBD2	.	CASSSTSGRVPDTQYF	TGTGCCAGTAGCTCGACTAGCGGGAGGGTTCCAGATACGCAGTATTTT
TRBV14	TRBJ2-7	.	.	CASSPGGAGKQYF	TGTGCCAGCAGCCCGGGTGGGGCGGGCAAGCAGTACTTC
TRBV6-6	TRBJ1-2	.	.	CASSLDGNYGYTF	TGTGCCAGCAGCTTAGACGGAAACTATGGCTACACCTTC
TRBV21-1	TRBJ2-3	.	.	CASSNSRLADTQYF	TGTGCCAGCAGCAATAGCAGACTAGCAGATACGCAGTATTTT
TRBV19	TRBJ2-2	.	.	CASRPPGPPTGELFF	TGTGCCAGTAGACCACCGGGACCACCGACCGGGGAGCTGTTTTTT
TRBV28	TRBJ2-7	.	.	CASSKPTGSVQYF	TGTGCCAGCAGTAAGCCCACGGGGTCAGTGCAGTACTTC
TRBV7-2	TRBJ1-5	.	.	CASSPERGQPQHF	TGTGCCAGCAGCCCCGAGCGAGGCCAGCCCCAGCATTTT
TRBV6-1	TRBJ1-1	.	.	CASSDRWLNTEAFF	TGTGCCAGCAGTGACCGATGGCTGAACACTGAAGCTTTCTTT
TRBV15	TRBJ2-7	.	.	CATATAYEQYF	TGTGCCACGGCTACAGCTTACGAGCAGTACTTC
TRBV28	TRBJ1-2	TRBD1	.	CASSLGKTGAYGYTF	TGTGCCAGCAGTTTGGGGAAGACAGGGGCTTATGGCTACACCTTC
TRBV30	TRBJ1-3	.	.	CAWSPPGAGGTIYF	TGTGCCTGGAGCCCGCCGGGGGCCGGGGGCACCATATATTTT
TRBV7-2	TRBJ1-5	.	few	CASSFLGRISNQPQHF	TGTGCCAGCAGCTTCCTCGGGAGAATTAGCAATCAGCCCCAGCATTTT
TRBV7-9	TRBJ2-5	.	.	CASSLTETQYF	TGTGCCAGCAGCTTAACGGAGACCCAGTACTTC
TRBV2	TRBJ1-2	.	.	CASKGVNYGYTF	TGTGCCAGCAAGGGAGTTAACTATGGCTACACCTTC
TRBV7-3	TRBJ2-7	.	few	CASSLNPGGEQYF	TGTGCCAGCAGCTTAAACCCCGGTGGGGAGCAGTACTTC
TRBV4-2	TRBJ2-3	.	.	CASSQGASRDTQYF	TGTGCCAGCAGCCAAGGTGCTAGTAGGGATACGCAGTATTTT
TRBV2	TRBJ1-1	.	once	CASTEAGTQNTEAFF	TGTGCCAGCACCGAAGCGGGGACACAGAACACTGAAGCTTTCTTT
TRBV27	TRBJ1-4	.	.	CASSLRLANEKLFF	TGTGCCAGCAGTCTCCGATTGGCTAATGAAAAACTGTTTTTT
TRBV5-1	TRBJ2-1	.	.	CASSLESVGEQFF	TGCGCCAGCAGCTTGGAGTCTGTGGGTGAGCAGTTCTTC
TRBV28	TRBJ2-1	.	.	CASSHESYNEQFF	TGTGCCAGCAGTCATGAATCCTACAATGAGCAGTTCTTC
TRBV19	TRBJ2-3	TRBD1	.	CASSTDTGAGGTDTQYF	TGTGCCAGTAGTACCGATACAGGGGCCGGGGGCACAGATACGCAGTATTTT
TRBV6-1	TRBJ1-5	.	.	CASSEAGGRNQPQHF	TGTGCCAGCAGTGAAGCGGGTGGGCGCAATCAGCCCCAGCATTTT
TRBV6-1	TRBJ2-1	.	.	CASTGRTSSYNEQFF	TGTGCCAGCACCGGACGTACCTCCTCCTACAATGAGCAGTTCTTC
TRBV2	TRBJ2-1	.	.	CASTGVQGGRYEQFF	TGTGCCAGCACTGGGGTCCAGGGGGGTCGATATGAGCAGTTCTTC
TRBV2	TRBJ2-5	TRBD1	.	CASRAGTGGETQYF	TGTGCCAGCAGGGCCGGGACAGGGGGCGAGACCCAGTACTTC
TRBV28	TRBJ2-4	.	.	CASYDRQNIQYF	TGTGCCAGCTATGACCGACAAAACATTCAGTACTTC
TRBV19	TRBJ1-3	TRBD1	once	CASSRGTATTGNTIYF	TGTGCCAGTAGTAGGGGGACAGCTACAACTGGAAACACCATATATTTT
TRBV28	TRBJ1-5	.	.	CASDSSFNQPQHF	TGTGCCAGCGACAGTTCCTTCAATCAGCCCCAGCATTTT
TRBV28	TRBJ2-4	.	.	CASSSIWGAKNIQYF	TGTGCCAGCAGTTCTATCTGGGGCGCCAAAAACATTCAGTACTTC
TRBV2	TRBJ2-5	TRBD1	.	CARLDRGHGTQYF	TGTGCCAGACTAGACAGGGGGCATGGGACCCAGTACTTC
TRBV6-1	TRBJ1-1	.	.	CASSEKENTEAFF	TGTGCCAGCAGTGAAAAGGAGAACACTGAAGCTTTCTTT
TRBV12-5	TRBJ1-3	.	.	CASGLGGSGNTIYF	TGTGCTAGTGGTTTGGGAGGGTCTGGAAACACCATATATTTT
TRBV7-2	TRBJ2-3	.	.	CASSPSGGITDTQYF	TGTGCCAGCAGCCCGAGCGGCGGGATCACAGATACGCAGTATTTT
TRBV12-2	TRBJ1-5	.	.	CASRLAHLSKSIGRQKGNQPQHF	TGTGCAAGTCGCTTAGCGCATCTGTCAAAGTCAATAGGGAGACAGAAAGGCAATCAGCCCCAGCATTTT
TRBV6-1	TRBJ2-1	TRBD2	.	CASSGLAGVAGGWEQFF	TGTGCCAGCAGTGGACTAGCGGGAGTAGCGGGGGGGTGGGAGCAGTTCTTC
TRBV10-3	TRBJ2-7	TRBD1	.	CAISGDRERNHEQYF	TGTGCCATCAGTGGGGACAGGGAACGTAACCACGAGCAGTACTTC
TRBV19	TRBJ1-5	.	few	CASSIRYSNQPQHF	TGTGCCAGTAGTATTAGGTATAGCAATCAGCCCCAGCATTTT
TRBV30	TRBJ2-1	.	.	CAWSVSSEHLNEQFF	TGTGCCTGGAGTGTGTCCTCCGAACACCTCAATGAGCAGTTCTTC
TRBV7-2	TRBJ1-5	.	.	CASSLRFEQPQHF	TGTGCCAGCAGCTTACGGTTTGAGCAGCCCCAGCATTTT
TRBV2	TRBJ2-2	.	.	CASITYTGELFF	TGTGCCAGCATAACTTACACCGGGGAGCTGTTTTTT
TRBV27	TRBJ2-1	.	once	CASSLSAGLYNEQFF	TGTGCCAGCAGTTTATCGGCGGGACTTTACAATGAGCAGTTCTTC
TRBV5-1	TRBJ2-3	.	.	CASRPGPSTDTQYF	TGCGCCAGCCGCCCGGGACCTAGCACAGATACGCAGTATTTT
TRBV14	TRBJ1-4	.	.	CASSQDLRSEKLFF	TGTGCCAGCAGCCAAGATCTGAGATCCGAAAAACTGTTTTTT
TRBV14	TRBJ1-5	.	few	CASSQDVLGGTGQPQHF	TGTGCCAGCAGCCAAGATGTTCTCGGGGGTACAGGTCAGCCCCAGCATTTT
TRBV7-9	TRBJ2-7	TRBD1	.	CASSLVLGTGAYEQYF	TGTGCCAGCAGCTTAGTCCTCGGGACAGGGGCCTACGAGCAGTACTTC
TRBV2	TRBJ1-2	TRBD1	.	CASSGTGVFYGYTF	TGTGCCAGCAGTGGGACAGGGGTGTTCTATGGCTACACCTTC
TRBV6-5	TRBJ1-5	.	.	CASRGSNQPQHF	TGTGCCAGTAGGGGTAGCAATCAGCCCCAGCATTTT